These T cell receptor beta chains were read from a single sample in a study of shared clonotypes between healthy human individuals. Profiled with immunoSEQ multiplex PCR; TCRdb holds only in-frame clones, not every one. The repertoire holds roughly 1,500,000 clones, with 98% as singletons. Material for sequencing was naive CD4+ T cells sorted from blood. The receptor source for this set is a man aged 30-40 years in good health. Each CDR3 is given with its conserved first and last residue. A D gene is named only where the DNA matches it firmly. Clone size appears in some rows only: once, few, many, or a class for an expanded clone.

v_call: TRBV7-2; j_call: TRBJ2-3; d_call: TRBD1; cdr3_length: 15; clone_size: -; cdr3_aa: CASSFTGTGADTQYF; cdr3_nt: TGTGCCAGCAGTTTTACCGGGACAGGGGCAGATACGCAGTATTTT
v_call: TRBV10-2; j_call: TRBJ2-2; d_call: -; cdr3_length: 13; clone_size: -; cdr3_aa: CAGSGKGTGELFF; cdr3_nt: TGCGCAGGAAGTGGCAAAGGTACCGGGGAGCTGTTTTTT
v_call: TRBV5-5; j_call: TRBJ1-4; d_call: -; cdr3_length: 14; clone_size: -; cdr3_aa: CASSLYRVDEKLFF; cdr3_nt: TGTGCCAGCAGCTTGTACAGGGTAGACGAAAAACTGTTTTTT
v_call: TRBV4-3; j_call: TRBJ1-5; d_call: -; cdr3_length: 17; clone_size: -; cdr3_aa: CASSQDFGSGSNQPQHF; cdr3_nt: -
v_call: TRBV6-5; j_call: TRBJ1-2; d_call: -; cdr3_length: 13; clone_size: -; cdr3_aa: CASAETGNYGYTF; cdr3_nt: TGTGCCAGCGCGGAAACAGGGAACTATGGCTACACCTTC
v_call: TRBV27; j_call: TRBJ2-3; d_call: -; cdr3_length: 19; clone_size: -; cdr3_aa: CASSFRGGSGFQETDTQYF; cdr3_nt: TGTGCCAGCAGTTTTAGGGGTGGTAGCGGATTTCAGGAGACAGATACGCAGTATTTT
v_call: TRBV11-3; j_call: TRBJ2-3; d_call: -; cdr3_length: 12; clone_size: -; cdr3_aa: CASSYNTDTQYF; cdr3_nt: TGTGCCAGCAGCTACAACACAGATACGCAGTATTTT
v_call: TRBV6-6; j_call: TRBJ1-5; d_call: -; cdr3_length: 13; clone_size: -; cdr3_aa: CASLGQSNQPQHF; cdr3_nt: TGTGCCAGCCTTGGACAGTCCAATCAGCCCCAGCATTTT
v_call: TRBV9; j_call: TRBJ1-2; d_call: TRBD1; cdr3_length: 15; clone_size: -; cdr3_aa: CASSEGTGGLYGYTF; cdr3_nt: TGTGCCAGCAGCGAAGGGACAGGGGGCCTCTATGGCTACACCTTC
v_call: TRBV9; j_call: TRBJ2-7; d_call: TRBD2; cdr3_length: 17; clone_size: once; cdr3_aa: CASSPRGLVLSTAEQYF; cdr3_nt: TGTGCCAGCAGCCCAAGGGGACTAGTCCTATCAACGGCCGAGCAGTACTTC
v_call: TRBV20-1; j_call: TRBJ2-7; d_call: -; cdr3_length: 11; clone_size: -; cdr3_aa: CSARLEYEQYF; cdr3_nt: TGCAGTGCAAGACTAGAGTACGAGCAGTACTTC
v_call: TRBV7-6; j_call: TRBJ2-7; d_call: -; cdr3_length: 14; clone_size: once; cdr3_aa: CASSLGGRLVEQYF; cdr3_nt: TGTGCCAGCAGCTTAGGGGGGAGGTTGGTCGAGCAGTACTTC
v_call: TRBV5-1; j_call: TRBJ2-2; d_call: -; cdr3_length: 14; clone_size: -; cdr3_aa: CASSLGQLTGELFF; cdr3_nt: TGCGCCAGCAGCTTGGGGCAGCTTACCGGGGAGCTGTTTTTT
v_call: TRBV5-4; j_call: TRBJ2-7; d_call: TRBD1; cdr3_length: 13; clone_size: -; cdr3_aa: CASSPDRALEQYF; cdr3_nt: TGTGCCAGCAGCCCCGACAGGGCCCTGGAGCAGTACTTC
v_call: TRBV25-1; j_call: TRBJ2-7; d_call: TRBD1; cdr3_length: 13; clone_size: -; cdr3_aa: CASAGTGASEQYF; cdr3_nt: TGTGCCAGCGCTGGGACAGGGGCCTCCGAGCAGTACTTC
v_call: TRBV5-1; j_call: TRBJ2-5; d_call: -; cdr3_length: 14; clone_size: once; cdr3_aa: CASSLRTAQETQYF; cdr3_nt: TGCGCCAGCAGCCTACGGACAGCACAAGAGACCCAGTACTTC
v_call: TRBV27; j_call: TRBJ1-5; d_call: -; cdr3_length: 14; clone_size: -; cdr3_aa: CASSLRLAGQPQHF; cdr3_nt: TGTGCCAGCAGTCTCCGGTTGGCGGGCCAGCCCCAGCATTTT
v_call: TRBV7-2; j_call: TRBJ2-5; d_call: -; cdr3_length: 14; clone_size: -; cdr3_aa: CASSLGRVGETQYF; cdr3_nt: TGTGCCAGCAGCTTAGGCAGGGTAGGGGAGACCCAGTACTTC
v_call: TRBV10-3; j_call: TRBJ2-7; d_call: TRBD2; cdr3_length: 14; clone_size: once; cdr3_aa: CAIGLAHQTYEQYF; cdr3_nt: TGTGCCATCGGACTAGCTCACCAGACCTACGAGCAGTACTTC
v_call: TRBV19; j_call: TRBJ2-6; d_call: -; cdr3_length: 15; clone_size: -; cdr3_aa: CASSTAPSGANVLTF; cdr3_nt: TGTGCCAGTAGTACCGCACCCTCTGGGGCCAACGTCCTGACTTTC
v_call: TRBV14; j_call: TRBJ1-2; d_call: TRBD1; cdr3_length: 18; clone_size: -; cdr3_aa: CASSQTLGQETYNYGYTF; cdr3_nt: TGTGCCAGCAGCCAAACTCTTGGACAGGAAACCTACAACTATGGCTACACCTTC
v_call: TRBV4-3; j_call: TRBJ1-5; d_call: -; cdr3_length: 13; clone_size: -; cdr3_aa: CASSQDVGQPQHF; cdr3_nt: TGCGCCAGCAGCCAAGATGTAGGCCAGCCCCAGCATTTT
v_call: TRBV7-6; j_call: TRBJ2-1; d_call: TRBD2; cdr3_length: 20; clone_size: -; cdr3_aa: CASSRDILAGGPNSYNEQFF; cdr3_nt: TGTGCCAGCAGCCGCGATATACTAGCGGGAGGACCTAACTCCTACAATGAGCAGTTCTTC
v_call: TRBV27; j_call: TRBJ2-2; d_call: -; cdr3_length: 16; clone_size: -; cdr3_aa: CASSSTLKRLTGELFF; cdr3_nt: TGTGCCAGCAGTTCCACCCTAAAGCGTCTCACCGGGGAGCTGTTTTTT
v_call: TRBV18; j_call: TRBJ2-3; d_call: TRBD2; cdr3_length: 16; clone_size: -; cdr3_aa: CASSPLAGGPTDTQYF; cdr3_nt: TGTGCCAGCTCTCCACTAGCGGGAGGCCCCACAGATACGCAGTATTTT
v_call: TRBV29-1; j_call: TRBJ2-1; d_call: TRBD2; cdr3_length: 16; clone_size: -; cdr3_aa: CSVGRLAGISYNEQFF; cdr3_nt: TGCAGCGTGGGGCGACTAGCGGGTATATCCTACAATGAGCAGTTCTTC
v_call: TRBV5-1; j_call: TRBJ2-7; d_call: -; cdr3_length: 13; clone_size: -; cdr3_aa: CASSLVRGYEQYF; cdr3_nt: TGCGCCAGCAGCTTGGTCAGGGGATACGAGCAGTACTTC
v_call: TRBV29-1; j_call: TRBJ1-5; d_call: TRBD1; cdr3_length: 13; clone_size: -; cdr3_aa: CSVGTGESKPQHF; cdr3_nt: TGCAGCGTGGGGACAGGGGAGAGTAAGCCCCAGCATTTT